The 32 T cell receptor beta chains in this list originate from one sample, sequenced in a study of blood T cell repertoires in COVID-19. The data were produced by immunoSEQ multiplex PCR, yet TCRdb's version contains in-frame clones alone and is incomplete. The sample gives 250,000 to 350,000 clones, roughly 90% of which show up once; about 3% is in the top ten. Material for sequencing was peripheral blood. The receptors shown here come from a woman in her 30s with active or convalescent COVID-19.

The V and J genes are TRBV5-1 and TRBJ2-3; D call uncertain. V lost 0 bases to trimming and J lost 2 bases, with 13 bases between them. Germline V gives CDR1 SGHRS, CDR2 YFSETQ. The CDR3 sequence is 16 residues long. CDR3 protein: CASSLDRRSPTDTQYF. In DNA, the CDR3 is TGCGCCAGCAGCTTGGACCGCAGATCCCCCACAGATACGCAGTATTTT.

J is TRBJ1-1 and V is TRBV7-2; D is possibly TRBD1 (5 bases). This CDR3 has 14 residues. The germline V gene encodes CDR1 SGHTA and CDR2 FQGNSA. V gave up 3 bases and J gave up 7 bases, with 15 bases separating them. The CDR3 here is CASSFREGHGEAFF. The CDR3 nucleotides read TGTGCCAGCAGCTTCAGGGAGGGGCATGGTGAAGCTTTCTTT. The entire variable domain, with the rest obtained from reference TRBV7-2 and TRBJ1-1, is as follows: GAGVSQSPSNKVTEKGKDVELRCDPISGHTALYWYRQSLGQGLEFLIYFQGNSAPDKSGLPSDRFSAERTGGSVSTLTIQRTQQEDSAVYLCASSFREGHGEAFFGQGTRLTVV.

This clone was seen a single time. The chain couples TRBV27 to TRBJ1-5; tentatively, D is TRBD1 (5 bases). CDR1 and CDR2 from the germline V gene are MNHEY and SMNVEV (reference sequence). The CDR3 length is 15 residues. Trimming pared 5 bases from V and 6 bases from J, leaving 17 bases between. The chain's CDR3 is CASSPAGLEGQPQHF. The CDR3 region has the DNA TGTGCCAGCAGTCCGGCGGGGCTAGAAGGTCAGCCCCAGCATTTT.

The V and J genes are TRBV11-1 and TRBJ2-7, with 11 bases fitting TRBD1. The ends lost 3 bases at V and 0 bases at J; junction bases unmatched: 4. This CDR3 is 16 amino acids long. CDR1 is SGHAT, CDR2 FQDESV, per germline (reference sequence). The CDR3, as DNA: TGTGCCAGCAGCTTGGGGGACAGGGGGTCCTCCTACGAGCAGTACTTC. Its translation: CASSLGDRGSSYEQYF.

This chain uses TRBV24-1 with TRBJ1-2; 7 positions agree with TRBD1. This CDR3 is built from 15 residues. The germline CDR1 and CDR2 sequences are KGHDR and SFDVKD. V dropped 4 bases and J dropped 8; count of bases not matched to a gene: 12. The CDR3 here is CATSDTGTAVGGYTF. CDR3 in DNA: TGTGCCACCAGTGACACCGGGACAGCTGTCGGCGGCTACACCTTC.

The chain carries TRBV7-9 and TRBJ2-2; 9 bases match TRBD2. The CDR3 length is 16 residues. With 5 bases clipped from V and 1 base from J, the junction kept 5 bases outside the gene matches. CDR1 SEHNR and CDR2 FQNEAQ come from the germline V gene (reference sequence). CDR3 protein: CASSRASGMNTGELFF. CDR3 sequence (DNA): TGTGCCAGCAGCCGGGCTAGCGGGATGAACACCGGGGAGCTGTTTTTT. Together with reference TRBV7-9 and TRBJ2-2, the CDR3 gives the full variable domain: DTGVSQNPRHKITKRGQNVTFRCDPISEHNRLYWYRQTLGQGPEFLTYFQNEAQLEKSRLLSDRFSAERPKGSFSTLEIQRTEQGDSAMYLCASSRASGMNTGELFFGEGSRLTVL.

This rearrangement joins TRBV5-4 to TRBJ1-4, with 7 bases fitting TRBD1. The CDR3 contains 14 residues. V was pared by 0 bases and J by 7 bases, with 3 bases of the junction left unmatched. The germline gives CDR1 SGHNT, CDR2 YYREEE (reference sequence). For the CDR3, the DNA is TGTGCCAGCAGCTTGGACAGGGGCAGTGAAAAACTGTTTTTT. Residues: CASSLDRGSEKLFF.

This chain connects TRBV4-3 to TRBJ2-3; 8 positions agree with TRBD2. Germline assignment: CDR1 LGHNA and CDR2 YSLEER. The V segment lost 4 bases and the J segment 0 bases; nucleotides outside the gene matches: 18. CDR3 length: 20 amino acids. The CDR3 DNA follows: TGCGCCAGCAGCCGAAGGACCTCCAGTACGGGGGGGCCGAGCACAGATACGCAGTATTTT. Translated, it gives CASSRRTSSTGGPSTDTQYF.

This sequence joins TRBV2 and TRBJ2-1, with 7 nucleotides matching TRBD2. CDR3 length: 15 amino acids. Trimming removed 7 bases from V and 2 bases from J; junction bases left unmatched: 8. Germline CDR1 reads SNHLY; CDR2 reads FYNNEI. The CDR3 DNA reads TGTGCCAGCAAACGTCTAGCGGAACCCTACAATGAGCAGTTCTTC. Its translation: CASKRLAEPYNEQFF.

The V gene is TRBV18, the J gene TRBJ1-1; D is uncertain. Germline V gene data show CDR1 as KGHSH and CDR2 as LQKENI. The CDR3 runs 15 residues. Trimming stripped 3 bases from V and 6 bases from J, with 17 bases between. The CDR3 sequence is CASSPEAPPLSEAFF. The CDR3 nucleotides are TGTGCCAGCTCACCTGAGGCCCCGCCACTTTCTGAAGCTTTCTTT.

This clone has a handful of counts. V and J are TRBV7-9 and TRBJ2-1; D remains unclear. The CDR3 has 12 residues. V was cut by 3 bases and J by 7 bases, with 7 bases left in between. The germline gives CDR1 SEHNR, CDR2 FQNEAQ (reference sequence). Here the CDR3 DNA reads TGTGCCAGCAGCTTCCACGAGAATGAGCAGTTCTTC. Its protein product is CASSFHENEQFF. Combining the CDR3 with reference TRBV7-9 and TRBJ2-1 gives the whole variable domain DTGVSQNPRHKITKRGQNVTFRCDPISEHNRLYWYRQTLGQGPEFLTYFQNEAQLEKSRLLSDRFSAERPKGSFSTLEIQRTEQGDSAMYLCASSFHENEQFFGPGTRLTVL.

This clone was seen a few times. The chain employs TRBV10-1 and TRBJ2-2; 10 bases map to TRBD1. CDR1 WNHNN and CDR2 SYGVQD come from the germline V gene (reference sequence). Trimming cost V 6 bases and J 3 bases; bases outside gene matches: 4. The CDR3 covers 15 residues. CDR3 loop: CASSPGTGDTGELFF. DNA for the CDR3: TGCGCCAGCAGCCCCGGGACAGGGGACACCGGGGAGCTGTTTTTT.

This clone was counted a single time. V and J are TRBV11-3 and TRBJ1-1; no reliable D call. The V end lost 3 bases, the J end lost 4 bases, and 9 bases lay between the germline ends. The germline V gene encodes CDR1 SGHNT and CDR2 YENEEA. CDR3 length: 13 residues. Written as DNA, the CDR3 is TGTGCCAGCAGCTTGTCCCCGGGCACTGAAGCTTTCTTT. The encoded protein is CASSLSPGTEAFF.

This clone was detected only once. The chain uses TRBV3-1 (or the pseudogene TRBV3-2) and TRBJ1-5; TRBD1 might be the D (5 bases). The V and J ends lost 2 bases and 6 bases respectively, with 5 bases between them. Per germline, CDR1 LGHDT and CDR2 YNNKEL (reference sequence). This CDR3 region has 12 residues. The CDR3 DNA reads TGTGCCAGCAGCCAAAGGGGTCAGCCCCAGCATTTT. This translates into CASSQRGQPQHF.

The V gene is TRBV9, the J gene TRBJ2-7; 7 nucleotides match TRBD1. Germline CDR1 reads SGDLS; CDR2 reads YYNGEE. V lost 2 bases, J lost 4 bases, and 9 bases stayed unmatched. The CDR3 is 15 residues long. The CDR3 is CASSVAGTVDYEQYF. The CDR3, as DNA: TGTGCCAGCAGCGTGGCCGGGACAGTTGATTACGAGCAGTACTTC. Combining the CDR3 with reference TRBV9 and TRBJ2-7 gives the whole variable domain DSGVTQTPKHLITATGQRVTLRCSPRSGDLSVYWYQQSLDQGLQFLIQYYNGEERAKGNILERFSAQQFPDLHSELNLSSLELGDSALYFCASSVAGTVDYEQYFGPGTRLTVT.

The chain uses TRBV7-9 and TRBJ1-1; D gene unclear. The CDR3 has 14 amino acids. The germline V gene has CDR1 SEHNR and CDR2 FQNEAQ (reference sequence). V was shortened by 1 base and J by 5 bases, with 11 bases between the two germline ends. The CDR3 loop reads CASSLDFEATEAFF. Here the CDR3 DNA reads TGTGCCAGCAGCTTAGATTTCGAGGCTACTGAAGCTTTCTTT.

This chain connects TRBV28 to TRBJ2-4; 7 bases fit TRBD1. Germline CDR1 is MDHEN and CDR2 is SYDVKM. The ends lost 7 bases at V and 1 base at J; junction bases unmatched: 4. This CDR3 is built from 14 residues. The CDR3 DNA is TGTGCCAGCACACAGACAGGGGCCAAAAACATTCAGTACTTC. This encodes CASTQTGAKNIQYF.

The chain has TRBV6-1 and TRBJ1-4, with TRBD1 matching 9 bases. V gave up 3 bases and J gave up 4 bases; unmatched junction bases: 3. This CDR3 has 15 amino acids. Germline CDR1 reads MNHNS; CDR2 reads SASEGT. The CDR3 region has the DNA TGTGCCAGCAGTGACCAGACAGGGGGTAATGAAAAACTGTTTTTT. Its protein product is CASSDQTGGNEKLFF.

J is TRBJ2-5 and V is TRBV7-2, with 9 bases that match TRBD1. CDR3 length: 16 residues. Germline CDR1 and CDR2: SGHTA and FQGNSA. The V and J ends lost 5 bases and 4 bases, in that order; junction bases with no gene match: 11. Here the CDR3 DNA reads TGTGCCAGCAGCCAACCCTCGGGACAGGGAAGAGAGACCCAGTACTTC. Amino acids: CASSQPSGQGRETQYF.

The chain's CDR3 is CSVEDGTIGYGYTF. In DNA, the CDR3 is TGCAGCGTTGAAGATGGGACAATAGGGTATGGCTACACCTTC. The gene calls are TRBV29-1 and TRBJ1-2, with D possibly matching TRBD1 (6 bases). This CDR3 contains 14 residues. Germline V gene data show CDR1 as SQVTM and CDR2 as ANQGSEA. V was clipped by 0 bases and J by 5 bases, with 13 bases between them.

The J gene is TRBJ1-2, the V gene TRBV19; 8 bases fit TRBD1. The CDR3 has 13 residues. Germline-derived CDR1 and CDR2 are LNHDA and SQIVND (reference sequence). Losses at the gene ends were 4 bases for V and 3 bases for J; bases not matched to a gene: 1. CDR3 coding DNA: TGTGCCAGTAGTAAGGGACAGGACTATGGCTACACCTTC. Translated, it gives CASSKGQDYGYTF.

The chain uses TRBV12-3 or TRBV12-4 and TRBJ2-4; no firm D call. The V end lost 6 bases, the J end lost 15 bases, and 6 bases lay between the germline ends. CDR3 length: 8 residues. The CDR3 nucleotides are TGTGCCAGCAGGCGGAGGTACTTC. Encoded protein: CASRRRYF.

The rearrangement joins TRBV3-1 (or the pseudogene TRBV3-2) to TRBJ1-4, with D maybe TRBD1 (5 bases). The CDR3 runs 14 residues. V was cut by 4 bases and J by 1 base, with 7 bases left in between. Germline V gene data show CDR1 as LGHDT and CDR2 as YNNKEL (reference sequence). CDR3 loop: CASSPRGTNEKLFF. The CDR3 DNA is TGTGCCAGCAGCCCTAGGGGAACTAATGAAAAACTGTTTTTT.

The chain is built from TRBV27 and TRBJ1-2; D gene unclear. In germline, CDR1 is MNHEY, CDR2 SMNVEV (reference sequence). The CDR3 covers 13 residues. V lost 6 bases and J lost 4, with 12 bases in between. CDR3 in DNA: TGTGCCAGCAGCTCCCTGACGGGCTATGGCTACACCTTC. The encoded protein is CASSSLTGYGYTF.

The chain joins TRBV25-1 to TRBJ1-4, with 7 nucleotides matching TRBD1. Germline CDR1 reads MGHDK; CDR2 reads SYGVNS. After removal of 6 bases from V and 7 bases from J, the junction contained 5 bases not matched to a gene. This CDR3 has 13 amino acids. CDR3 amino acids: CASRDRVGEKLFF. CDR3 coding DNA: TGTGCCAGCAGAGACAGGGTGGGTGAAAAACTGTTTTTT.

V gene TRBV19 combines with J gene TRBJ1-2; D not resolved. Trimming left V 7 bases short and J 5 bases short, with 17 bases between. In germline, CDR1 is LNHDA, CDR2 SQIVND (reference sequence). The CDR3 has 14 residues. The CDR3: CASTQTGTAYGYTF. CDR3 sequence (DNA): TGTGCCAGTACCCAAACGGGTACGGCATATGGCTACACCTTC.

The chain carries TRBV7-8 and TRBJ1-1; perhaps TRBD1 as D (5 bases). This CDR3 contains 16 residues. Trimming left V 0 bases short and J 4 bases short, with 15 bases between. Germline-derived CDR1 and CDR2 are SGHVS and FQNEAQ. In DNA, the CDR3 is TGTGCCAGCAGCTTAGCAGCAGGGATGAGTTCCACTGAAGCTTTCTTT. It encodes CASSLAAGMSSTEAFF.

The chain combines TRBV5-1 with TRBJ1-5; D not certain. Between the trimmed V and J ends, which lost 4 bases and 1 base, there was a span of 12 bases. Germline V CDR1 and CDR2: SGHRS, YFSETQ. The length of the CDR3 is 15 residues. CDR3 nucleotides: TGCGCCAGCAGCCCCGGCCCGGGGAGCAATCAGCCCCAGCATTTT. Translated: CASSPGPGSNQPQHF.

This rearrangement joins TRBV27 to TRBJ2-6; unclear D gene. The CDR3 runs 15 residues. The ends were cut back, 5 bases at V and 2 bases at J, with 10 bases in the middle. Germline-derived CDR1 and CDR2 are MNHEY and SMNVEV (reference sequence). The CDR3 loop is CASSRVVTGANVLTF. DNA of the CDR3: TGTGCCAGCAGTCGCGTGGTTACTGGGGCCAACGTCCTGACTTTC.

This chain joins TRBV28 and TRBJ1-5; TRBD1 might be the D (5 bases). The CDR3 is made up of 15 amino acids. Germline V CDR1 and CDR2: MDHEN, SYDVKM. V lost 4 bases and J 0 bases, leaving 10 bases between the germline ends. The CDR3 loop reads CASSYRTLSNQPQHF. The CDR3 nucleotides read TGTGCCAGCAGTTACCGGACACTTAGCAATCAGCCCCAGCATTTT.

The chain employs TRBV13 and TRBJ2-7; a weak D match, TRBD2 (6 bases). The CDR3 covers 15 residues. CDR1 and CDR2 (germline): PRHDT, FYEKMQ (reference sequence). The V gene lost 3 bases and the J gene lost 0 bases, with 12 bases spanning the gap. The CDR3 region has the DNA TGTGCCAGCAGCTTCGGGAGCACAAGCTCCTACGAGCAGTACTTC. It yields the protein CASSFGSTSSYEQYF. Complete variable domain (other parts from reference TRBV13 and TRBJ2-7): AAGVIQSPRHLIKEKRETATLKCYPIPRHDTVYWYQQGPGQDPQFLISFYEKMQSDKGSIPDRFSAQQFSDYHSELNMSSLELGDSALYFCASSFGSTSSYEQYFGPGTRLTVT.

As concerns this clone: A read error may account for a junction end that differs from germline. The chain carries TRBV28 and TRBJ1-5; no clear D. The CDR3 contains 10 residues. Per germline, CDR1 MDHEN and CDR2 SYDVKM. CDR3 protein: CASSSTGVAF. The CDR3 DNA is TGTGCCAGCAGTTCGACGGGAGTGGCTTTT.